This TCR beta chain emerged from a study of glioma-infiltrating T cells after dendritic cell vaccination. Turning to the study itself: Monocyte-derived dendritic cells, cultured seven days with IL-4 and GM-CSF, were pulsed with autologous tumor lysate.

Regarding the study as a whole: Few patients contributed both blood and tumor specimens.

The time point is: after dendritic cell vaccination, including at tumor progression/relapse. The V gene's germline CDR1 is SGHAT and CDR2 FQDESV (reference sequence). This CDR3 comprises 15 residues. V lost 3 bases and J 3 bases, leaving 14 bases between the germline ends. Input was 2 ug genomic DNA, or all available if less. This table comes from immunoSEQ multiplex PCR, and its TCRdb copy is limited to in-frame clones, with some not included. The table includes tens of thousands of clones, over 75% detected once. As to this clone: Its antigen is as yet unknown.

J is TRBJ1-1 and V is TRBV11-1; D unclear. The clonotype originates from a human donor with glioblastoma. Material: blood, obtained after dendritic cell vaccination. The CDR3 coding sequence is TGTGCCAGCAGCTTTGGGCAGGCGGGGTACACTGAAGCTTTCTTT. The encoded protein is CASSFGQAGYTEAFF.